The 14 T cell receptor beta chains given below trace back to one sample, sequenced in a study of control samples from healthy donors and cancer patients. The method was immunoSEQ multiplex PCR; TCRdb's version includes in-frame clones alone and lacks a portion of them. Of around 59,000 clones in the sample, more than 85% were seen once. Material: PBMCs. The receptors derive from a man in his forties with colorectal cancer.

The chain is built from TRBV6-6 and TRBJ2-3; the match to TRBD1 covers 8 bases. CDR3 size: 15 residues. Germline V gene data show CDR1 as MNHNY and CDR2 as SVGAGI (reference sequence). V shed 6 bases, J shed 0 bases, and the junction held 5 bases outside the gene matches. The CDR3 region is CASRLDRGSTDTQYF. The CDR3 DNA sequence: TGTGCCAGCAGACTTGACAGGGGTAGCACAGATACGCAGTATTTT.

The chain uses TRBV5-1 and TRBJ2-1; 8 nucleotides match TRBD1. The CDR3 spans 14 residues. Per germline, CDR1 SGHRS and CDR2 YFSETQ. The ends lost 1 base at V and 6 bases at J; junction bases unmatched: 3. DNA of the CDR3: TGCGCCAGCAGCTTGCAGGGGGCTATCAATGAGCAGTTCTTC. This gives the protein CASSLQGAINEQFF.

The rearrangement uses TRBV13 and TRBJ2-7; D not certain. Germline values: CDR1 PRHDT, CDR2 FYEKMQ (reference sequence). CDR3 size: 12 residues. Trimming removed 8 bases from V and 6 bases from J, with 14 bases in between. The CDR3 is CASGRPVGEQYF. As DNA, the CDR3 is TGTGCCAGCGGCCGACCGGTTGGCGAGCAGTACTTC. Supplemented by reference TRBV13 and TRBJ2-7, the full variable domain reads AAGVIQSPRHLIKEKRETATLKCYPIPRHDTVYWYQQGPGQDPQFLISFYEKMQSDKGSIPDRFSAQQFSDYHSELNMSSLELGDSALYFCASGRPVGEQYFGPGTRLTVT.

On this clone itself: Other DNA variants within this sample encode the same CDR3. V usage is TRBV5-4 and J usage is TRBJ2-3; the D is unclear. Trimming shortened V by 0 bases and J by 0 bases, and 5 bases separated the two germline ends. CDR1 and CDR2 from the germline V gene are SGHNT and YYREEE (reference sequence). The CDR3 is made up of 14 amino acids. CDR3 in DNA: TGTGCCAGCAGCTTGGGTGGAAGCACAGATACGCAGTATTTT. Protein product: CASSLGGSTDTQYF.

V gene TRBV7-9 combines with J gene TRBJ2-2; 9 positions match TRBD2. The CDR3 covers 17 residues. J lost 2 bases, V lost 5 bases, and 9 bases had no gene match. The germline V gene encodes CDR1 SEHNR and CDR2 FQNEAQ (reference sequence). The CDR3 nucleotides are TGTGCCAGCAGCCCAGATCTAGCGGGGATTAACACCGGGGAGCTGTTTTTT. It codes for CASSPDLAGINTGELFF.

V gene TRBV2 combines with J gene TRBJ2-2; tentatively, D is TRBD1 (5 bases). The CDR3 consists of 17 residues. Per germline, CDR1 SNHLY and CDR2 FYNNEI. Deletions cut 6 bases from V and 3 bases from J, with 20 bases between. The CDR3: CASSRTDTLSHTGELFF. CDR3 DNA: TGTGCCAGCAGCCGGACGGACACCCTGAGCCACACCGGGGAGCTGTTTTTT.

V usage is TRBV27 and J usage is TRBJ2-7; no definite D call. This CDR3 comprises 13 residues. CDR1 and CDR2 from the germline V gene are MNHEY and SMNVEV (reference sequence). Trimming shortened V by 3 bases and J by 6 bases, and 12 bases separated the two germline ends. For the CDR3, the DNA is TGTGCCAGCAGTTTCTTTAAGGGCACCGAGCAGTACTTC. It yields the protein CASSFFKGTEQYF.

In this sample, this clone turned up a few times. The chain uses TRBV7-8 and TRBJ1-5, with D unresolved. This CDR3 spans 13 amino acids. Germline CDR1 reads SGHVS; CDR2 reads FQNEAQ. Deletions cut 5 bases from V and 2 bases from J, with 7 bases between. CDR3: CASSIQGNQPQHF. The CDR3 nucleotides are TGTGCCAGCAGCATACAAGGCAATCAGCCCCAGCATTTT.

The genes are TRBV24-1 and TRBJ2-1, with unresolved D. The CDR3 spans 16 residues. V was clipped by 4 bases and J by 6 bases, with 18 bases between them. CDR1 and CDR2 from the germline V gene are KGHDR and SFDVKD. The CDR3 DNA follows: TGTGCCACCAGTGACCATGGGAAGGGTTCGAGCAATGAGCAGTTCTTC. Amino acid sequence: CATSDHGKGSSNEQFF.

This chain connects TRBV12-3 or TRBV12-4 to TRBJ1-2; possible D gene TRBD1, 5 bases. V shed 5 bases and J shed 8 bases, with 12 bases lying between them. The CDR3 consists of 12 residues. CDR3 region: CASSQQRGGYTF. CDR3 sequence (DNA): TGTGCCAGCAGTCAACAGAGGGGCGGCTACACCTTC.

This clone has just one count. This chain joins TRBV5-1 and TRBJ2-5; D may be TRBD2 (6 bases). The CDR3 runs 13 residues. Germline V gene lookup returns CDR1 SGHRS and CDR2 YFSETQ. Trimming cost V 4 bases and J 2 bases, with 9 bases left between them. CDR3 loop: CASSAGTQETQYF. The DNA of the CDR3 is TGCGCCAGCAGCGCGGGGACTCAAGAGACCCAGTACTTC.

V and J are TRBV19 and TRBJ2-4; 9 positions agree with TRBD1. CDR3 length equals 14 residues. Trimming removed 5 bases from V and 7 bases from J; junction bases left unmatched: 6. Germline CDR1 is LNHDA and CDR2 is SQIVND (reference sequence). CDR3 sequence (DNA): TGTGCCAGTAGTCAGCGGACAGGGGTTAACATTCAGTACTTC. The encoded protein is CASSQRTGVNIQYF. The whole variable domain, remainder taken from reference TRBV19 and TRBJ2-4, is DGGITQSPKYLFRKEGQNVTLSCEQNLNHDAMYWYRQDPGQGLRLIYYSQIVNDFQKGDIAEGYSVSREKKESFPLTVTSAQKNPTAFYLCASSQRTGVNIQYFGAGTRLSVL.

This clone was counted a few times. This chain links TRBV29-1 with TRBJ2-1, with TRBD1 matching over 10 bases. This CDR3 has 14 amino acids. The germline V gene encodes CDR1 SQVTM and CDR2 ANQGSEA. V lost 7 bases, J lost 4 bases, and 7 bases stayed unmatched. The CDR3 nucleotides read TGCAGCGCAGACCGGGACAGGGGATACAATGAGCAGTTCTTC. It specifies CSADRDRGYNEQFF.

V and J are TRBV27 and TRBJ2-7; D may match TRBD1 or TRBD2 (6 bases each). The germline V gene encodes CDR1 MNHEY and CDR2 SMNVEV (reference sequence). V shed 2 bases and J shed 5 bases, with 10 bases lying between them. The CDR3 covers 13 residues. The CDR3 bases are TGTGCCAGCAGTTTAGGGGGGCCCAACGAGCAGTACTTC. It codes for CASSLGGPNEQYF.